Each of the 6 T cell receptor beta chains below was sequenced from the same sample in a study of T cell clonality in common variable immunodeficiency. The assay was immunoSEQ multiplex PCR, and TCRdb's table has in-frame clones only and misses some. Singletons are absent from the sample, which has 25,000 to 30,000 clones. Whole-study findings and limits: Fewer deletions and N-nucleotide insertions were reportedly seen in common variable immunodeficiency TCR beta sequences.

Their antigen targets remain unknown. Sequenced material: peripheral blood mononuclear cells. These receptors all come from a human donor with common variable immunodeficiency.

A note on this clone: Read data end 3 residues before the CDR3 end; the end is taken from the germline J gene. The rearrangement links TRBV30 to TRBJ2-7; the match to TRBD1 covers 8 bases. CDR1 is GTSNPN and CDR2 is SVGIG in the germline V gene (reference sequence). The V segment lost 0 bases and the J segment 3 bases; nucleotides outside the gene matches: 4. CDR3 length: 14 residues. The part of the CDR3 DNA that was read is TGTGCCTGGAGTGTAGGGACAGGCCGCTACGAG. It translates to CAWSVGTGRYE. The CDR3, in full, reads CAWSVGTGRYEQYF.

The table lists this clone with a few counts. The CDR3 end is not reached by the read, which stops 3 residues before it; the germline J gene fills it in. V gene TRBV30 combines with J gene TRBJ2-3; 12 bases map to TRBD2. The CDR3 has 16 amino acids. Germline CDR1 is GTSNPN and CDR2 is SVGIG (reference sequence). V lost 3 bases and J lost 3; bases outside the gene matches: 7. The chain's CDR3 is CAWRLAGGRGTDTQYF. The sequenced CDR3 bases are TGTGCCTGGAGGCTAGCGGGGGGGAGGGGGACAGATACG.

This clone showed up just a few times. The CDR3 is CASSIQGPTDTQYF. The part of the CDR3 DNA that was read is TGTGCCAGTAGTATACAGGGGCCCACAGATACG. The J gene is TRBJ2-3, the V gene TRBV19; D perhaps matches TRBD1 (6 bases). The read falls 3 residues short of the CDR3 end, and the missing part is taken from the germline J gene. V lost 2 bases to trimming and J lost 2 bases, with 8 bases between them. Germline CDR1 is LNHDA and CDR2 is SQIVND (reference sequence). The CDR3 is 14 amino acids.

Points on this clone: The read ends 3 residues shy of where the CDR3 ends; the end is completed using the germline J gene. The V and J genes are TRBV18 and TRBJ2-7; 10 bases agree with TRBD1. The trim removed 6 bases at V and 5 bases at J, leaving 10 bases unmatched. The CDR3 spans 15 residues. CDR1 and CDR2 (germline): KGHSH, LQKENI. The sequenced part of the CDR3 DNA is TGTGCCAGCTCCCCGCGGGGGACAGGGGCCGACGAG. Amino acid sequence: CASSPRGTGADE. The CDR3, in full, reads CASSPRGTGADEQYF.

Comments on this clone: Sequencing ends 3 residues short of the CDR3 end; the germline J gene provides the rest. The chain is built from TRBV6-1 and TRBJ2-7; a weak D match, TRBD1 (5 bases). V was clipped by 2 bases and J by 3 bases, with 11 bases between them. The CDR3 has 14 amino acids. Germline loops: CDR1 MNHNS, CDR2 SASEGT. CDR3: CASSESGQYYEQYF. The CDR3 bases that were read are TGTGCCAGCAGTGAATCAGGACAATACTACGAG.

This clone was counted only a few times. The sequence runs out 3 residues before the end of the CDR3; the remainder is reconstructed from the germline J gene. This chain joins TRBV7-9 and TRBJ1-2; 7 nucleotides agree with TRBD1. Unmatched junction bases numbered 9, after V lost 6 bases and J lost 5 bases. CDR3 size: 14 residues. Per germline, CDR1 SEHNR and CDR2 FQNEAQ (reference sequence). CDR3 loop: CASRLGDSEYGYTF. The sequenced CDR3 bases are TGTGCCAGCAGGTTGGGGGACAGCGAATATGGC. Looking up the rest from reference TRBV7-9 and TRBJ1-2 gives the full variable domain: DTGVSQNPRHKITKRGQNVTFRCDPISEHNRLYWYRQTLGQGPEFLTYFQNEAQLEKSRLLSDRFSAERPKGSFSTLEIQRTEQGDSAMYLCASRLGDSEYGYTFGSGTRLTVV.